The 14 T cell receptor beta chains listed next were all sequenced from one sample in a study of T cell responses to AZD1222 COVID-19 vaccine. The method was immunoSEQ multiplex PCR; TCRdb's version includes in-frame clones alone and lacks a portion of them. The repertoire has about 150,000 clones, 89% of them found once; the top ten carry approximately 1.8%. The material sequenced was peripheral blood, taken 28 days after the second AZD1222 dose. These receptors were collected from an adult who received the AZD1222 COVID-19 vaccine.

The chain couples TRBV30 to TRBJ1-1; D uncertain. The germline V gene encodes CDR1 GTSNPN and CDR2 SVGIG (reference sequence). V was shortened by 0 bases and J by 2 bases, with 4 bases between the two germline ends. This CDR3 has 12 amino acids. CDR3 protein: CAWSVGNTEAFF. CDR3 sequence (DNA): TGTGCCTGGAGTGTGGGAAACACTGAAGCTTTCTTT.

The CDR3 sequence is CASSPGTAEAFF. The CDR3 region has the DNA TGCGCCAGCAGCCCGGGGACAGCTGAAGCTTTCTTT. The chain combines TRBV5-1 with TRBJ1-1; 7 bases line up with TRBD1. Germline V lookup: CDR1 SGHRS, CDR2 YFSETQ. V lost 4 bases and J lost 6; bases outside the gene matches: 3. The CDR3 extends over 12 amino acids.

This clone was picked up one time. The chain uses TRBV5-5 and TRBJ2-2, with 8 bases that match TRBD1. In germline, CDR1 is SGHKS, CDR2 YYEKEE (reference sequence). This CDR3 is 16 amino acids long. The V and J ends lost 3 bases and 0 bases, in that order; junction bases with no gene match: 4. CDR3 amino acids: CASSSRTGTNTGELFF. The CDR3, as DNA: TGTGCCAGCAGCTCCAGGACAGGGACGAACACCGGGGAGCTGTTTTTT.

This clone has a single count. This chain joins TRBV4-3 and TRBJ1-2; 8 positions match TRBD1. V dropped 6 bases and J dropped 3; count of bases not matched to a gene: 6. In germline, CDR1 is LGHNA, CDR2 YSLEER. The CDR3 consists of 14 residues. The CDR3 spells CASSPGQGDYGYTF. The CDR3 DNA is TGCGCCAGCAGTCCCGGACAGGGAGACTATGGCTACACCTTC.

This chain connects TRBV7-2 to TRBJ1-1; no clear D gene. Looked up from germline, CDR1 is SGHTA and CDR2 is FQGNSA. V lost 5 bases to trimming and J lost 0 bases, with 7 bases between them. The CDR3 has 13 amino acids. The CDR3 sequence is CASSGQLNTEAFF. The DNA of the CDR3 is TGTGCCAGCAGCGGCCAGCTGAACACTGAAGCTTTCTTT.

The V and J genes are TRBV20-1 and TRBJ2-7; tentatively, D is TRBD1 (5 bases). Trimming removed 6 bases from V and 4 bases from J, with 10 bases in between. Germline V CDR1 and CDR2: DFQATT, SNEGSKA (reference sequence). The CDR3 length is 11 residues. CDR3 DNA sequence: TGCAGTGCCTCAGCAGGGTACGAGCAGTACTTC. Translated, it gives CSASAGYEQYF.

The CDR3 sequence is CASSLSPSSSYEQYF. CDR3 DNA: TGCGCCAGCAGCTTGAGCCCATCGAGCTCCTACGAGCAGTACTTC. V usage is TRBV5-1 and J usage is TRBJ2-7; D gene ambiguous. From germline, CDR1 is SGHRS and CDR2 YFSETQ. V shed 1 base and J shed 0 bases, with 11 bases lying between them. This CDR3 is built from 15 residues.

This rearrangement joins TRBV19 to TRBJ1-1; tentatively, D is TRBD1 (5 bases). Germline CDR1 is LNHDA and CDR2 is SQIVND (reference sequence). Trimming took 7 bases from V and 2 from J, leaving 20 bases between them. The CDR3 has 16 residues. CDR3 protein: CASTIGVQWGNTEAFF. The DNA for the CDR3 is TGTGCCAGTACCATCGGCGTGCAGTGGGGCAACACTGAAGCTTTCTTT.

This rearrangement joins TRBV18 to TRBJ1-2; D is perhaps TRBD1 (6 bases). CDR3 length: 19 residues. Germline V gene data show CDR1 as KGHSH and CDR2 as LQKENI. The V end was cut by 3 bases, the J end by 0 bases, with 23 bases between. In DNA form, the CDR3 reads TGTGCCAGCTCACCCAGCCCAAGTTGGACAGATTTTACTAACTATGGCTACACCTTC. Translated: CASSPSPSWTDFTNYGYTF.

The chain is built from TRBV6-5 and TRBJ1-5; D remains unclear. The CDR3 runs to 13 residues. Germline CDR1 and CDR2: MNHEY and SVGAGI. The germline V and J ends were trimmed by 6 bases and 7 bases, with 13 bases remaining between them. CDR3 amino acids: CASRRTEWQPQHF. CDR3 DNA sequence: TGTGCCAGCAGACGGACCGAATGGCAGCCCCAGCATTTT.

The CDR3 region is CASSSLHSSYNEQFF. The CDR3 DNA sequence: TGTGCCAGTAGTTCCCTACATAGCTCCTACAATGAGCAGTTCTTC. The V and J genes are TRBV19 and TRBJ2-1; D gene uncertain. V was shortened by 5 bases and J by 0 bases, with 11 bases between the two germline ends. CDR3 length: 15 residues. Germline loops: CDR1 LNHDA, CDR2 SQIVND (reference sequence).

V and J are TRBV7-9 and TRBJ2-5; 10 bases are a match to TRBD2. The V and J ends lost 5 bases and 5 bases, in that order; junction bases with no gene match: 11. The CDR3 runs 16 residues. CDR1 and CDR2 (germline): SEHNR, FQNEAQ (reference sequence). The CDR3 bases are TGTGCCAGCAGCCCTCAAAGCGGGAGGGCCCAGGAGACCCAGTACTTC. Its translation: CASSPQSGRAQETQYF.

The rearrangement joins TRBV5-1 to TRBJ1-2; TRBD1 aligns across 10 bases. CDR1 and CDR2 (germline): SGHRS, YFSETQ. V lost 2 bases to trimming and J lost 3 bases; unmatched junction nucleotides: 1. The CDR3 has 14 residues. This CDR3 is CASSFGQGDYGYTF. The CDR3 nucleotides read TGCGCCAGCAGCTTCGGACAGGGGGACTATGGCTACACCTTC.

The chain links TRBV29-1 to TRBJ2-1; D is possibly TRBD2 (6 bases). The CDR3 loop spans 12 amino acids. CDR1 SQVTM and CDR2 ANQGSEA come from the germline V gene. The V end lost 7 bases, the J end lost 2 bases, and 9 bases lay between the germline ends. The CDR3 nucleotides are TGCAGCGCGGGGGTTACCTACAATGAGCAGTTCTTC. Translation: CSAGVTYNEQFF.